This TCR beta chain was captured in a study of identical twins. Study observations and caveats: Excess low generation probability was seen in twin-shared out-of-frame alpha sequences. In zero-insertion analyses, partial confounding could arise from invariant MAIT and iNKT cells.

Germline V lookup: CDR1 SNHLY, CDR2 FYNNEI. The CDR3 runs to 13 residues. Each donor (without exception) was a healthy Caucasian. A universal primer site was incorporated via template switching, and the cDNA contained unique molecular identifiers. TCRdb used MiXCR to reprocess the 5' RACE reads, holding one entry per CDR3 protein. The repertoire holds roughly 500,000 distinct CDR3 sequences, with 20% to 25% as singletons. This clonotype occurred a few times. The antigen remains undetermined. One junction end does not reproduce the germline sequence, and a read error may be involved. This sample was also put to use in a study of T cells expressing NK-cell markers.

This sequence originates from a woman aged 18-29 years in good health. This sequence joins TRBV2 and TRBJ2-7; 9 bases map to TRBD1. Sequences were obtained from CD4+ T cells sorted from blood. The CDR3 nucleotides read TGTGCCGCTTCTGGGACAGGGTCCTCCGAGCAGTACTTC. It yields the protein CAASGTGSSEQYF.